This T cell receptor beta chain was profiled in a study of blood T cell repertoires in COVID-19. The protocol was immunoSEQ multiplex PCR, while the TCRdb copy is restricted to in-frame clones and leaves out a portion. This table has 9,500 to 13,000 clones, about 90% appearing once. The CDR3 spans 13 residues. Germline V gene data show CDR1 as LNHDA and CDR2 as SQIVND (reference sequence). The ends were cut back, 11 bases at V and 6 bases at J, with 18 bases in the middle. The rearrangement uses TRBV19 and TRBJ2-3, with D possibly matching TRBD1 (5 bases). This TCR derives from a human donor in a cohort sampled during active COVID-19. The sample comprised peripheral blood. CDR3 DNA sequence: TGTGCCTCACGAGAAGGGGTTCGGGATACGCAGTATTTT. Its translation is CASREGVRDTQYF.